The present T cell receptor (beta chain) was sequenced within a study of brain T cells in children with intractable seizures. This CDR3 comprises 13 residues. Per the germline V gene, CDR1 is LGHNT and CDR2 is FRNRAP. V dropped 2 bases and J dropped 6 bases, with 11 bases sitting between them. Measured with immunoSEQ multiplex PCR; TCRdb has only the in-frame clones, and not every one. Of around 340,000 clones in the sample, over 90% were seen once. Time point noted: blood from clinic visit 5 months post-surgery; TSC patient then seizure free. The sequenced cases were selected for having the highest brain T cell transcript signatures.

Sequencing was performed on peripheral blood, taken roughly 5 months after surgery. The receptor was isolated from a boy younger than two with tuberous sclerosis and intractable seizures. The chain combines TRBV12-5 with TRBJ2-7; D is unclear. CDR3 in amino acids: CASGLRSFGEQYF. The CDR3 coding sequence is TGTGCTAGTGGTTTGAGGAGTTTCGGCGAGCAGTACTTC.